The 23 T cell receptor beta chains in this list originate from one sample, sequenced in a study of cytomegalovirus exposure and HLA in healthy donors. The PCR had 60 Vbeta and 13 Jbeta primers. Assay: immunoSEQ multiplex PCR; the TCRdb copy retains only in-frame clones and omits some. The sample lists hundreds of thousands of clones; 70% to 85% were seen once. The specimen sequenced was PBMCs. The source is a male donor in good health and CMV-seronegative.

The genes are TRBV29-1 and TRBJ2-1; D not resolved. The CDR3 is 12 amino acids. Germline V gives CDR1 SQVTM, CDR2 ANQGSEA. The V end was cut by 4 bases, the J end by 1 base, with 5 bases between. DNA for the CDR3: TGCAGCGTTGGTGAGTCCTACAATGAGCAGTTCTTC. This codes for CSVGESYNEQFF.

This clone was seen only a few times. The CDR3 nucleotides read TGCGCCAGCAGCGGCAAGGTACCACAGGAATATGGCTACACCTTC. Protein sequence: CASSGKVPQEYGYTF. This chain connects TRBV4-1 to TRBJ1-2; a weak D match, TRBD1 (5 bases). The ends were cut back, 5 bases at V and 5 bases at J, with 18 bases in the middle. This CDR3 comprises 15 residues. Germline V CDR1 and CDR2: MGHRA, YSYEKL.

The chain has TRBV19 and TRBJ2-3; TRBD2 agrees at 13 bases. The ends lost 3 bases at V and 2 bases at J; junction bases unmatched: 2. Germline CDR1 reads LNHDA; CDR2 reads SQIVND (reference sequence). CDR3 length equals 16 residues. DNA for the CDR3: TGTGCCAGTAGTATGGGACTAGCGGGAATCACAGATACGCAGTATTTT. It is translated as CASSMGLAGITDTQYF.

CDR3 in amino acids: CASRRAGNEQFF. The CDR3 bases are TGTGCCAGTCGGCGGGCCGGAAATGAGCAGTTCTTC. The chain combines TRBV6-5 with TRBJ2-1; TRBD2 is a possible D gene (5 bases). CDR1 and CDR2 from the germline V gene are MNHEY and SVGAGI. There are 12 residues in the CDR3. Trimming shortened V by 9 bases and J by 7 bases, and 13 bases separated the two germline ends.

The chain is built from TRBV19 and TRBJ2-2; 8 positions agree with TRBD2. The germline gives CDR1 LNHDA, CDR2 SQIVND (reference sequence). V was pared by 4 bases and J by 3 bases, with 1 base of the junction left unmatched. This CDR3 has 14 residues. The CDR3 nucleotides read TGTGCCAGTAGTAAACTAGCGGACACCGGGGAGCTGTTTTTT. This codes for CASSKLADTGELFF. Combining the CDR3 with reference TRBV19 and TRBJ2-2 gives the whole variable domain DGGITQSPKYLFRKEGQNVTLSCEQNLNHDAMYWYRQDPGQGLRLIYYSQIVNDFQKGDIAEGYSVSREKKESFPLTVTSAQKNPTAFYLCASSKLADTGELFFGEGSRLTVL.

This clone came up a few times. This sequence joins TRBV6-1 and TRBJ2-7; the D gene is possibly TRBD1 (5 bases). Germline V gene data show CDR1 as MNHNS and CDR2 as SASEGT. CDR3 length: 15 amino acids. V was clipped by 6 bases and J by 0 bases, with 15 bases between them. CDR3 nucleotides: TGTGCCAGCAGCCCAGCAGGGTGGGCCTCCTACGAGCAGTACTTC. It is translated as CASSPAGWASYEQYF.

The sample holds a few counts of this clone. The chain has TRBV6-6 and TRBJ2-7; TRBD1 agrees at 10 bases. Trimming removed 6 bases from V and 3 bases from J; junction bases left unmatched: 5. Germline lookup yields CDR1 MNHNY and CDR2 SVGAGI (reference sequence). The CDR3 totals 14 residues. CDR3 residues: CASRIGTGDYEQYF. The CDR3 DNA reads TGTGCCAGCAGGATCGGGACAGGGGACTACGAGCAGTACTTC.

Concerning this clone: Germline is not matched at one junction end, which may reflect a read error. The CDR3 sequence is CSSSLGTGEETQYF. CDR3 nucleotides: TGTTCCAGCAGCCTAGGGACAGGGGAAGAGACCCAGTACTTC. The chain carries TRBV7-9 and TRBJ2-5, with 10 positions matching TRBD1. Per germline, CDR1 SEHNR and CDR2 FQNEAQ (reference sequence). This CDR3 is 14 amino acids long.

The chain carries TRBV2 and TRBJ2-3; D call uncertain. V dropped 9 bases and J dropped 3 bases, with 13 bases sitting between them. There are 13 residues in the CDR3. The germline CDR1 and CDR2 sequences are SNHLY and FYNNEI. This chain's CDR3 is CARRGSGTDTQYF. Here the CDR3 DNA reads TGTGCCAGGAGAGGTTCGGGTACAGATACGCAGTATTTT.

The J gene is TRBJ2-7, the V gene TRBV27; D may be TRBD1 (7 bases). The germline V gene encodes CDR1 MNHEY and CDR2 SMNVEV (reference sequence). V lost 6 bases and J lost 1, with 13 bases in between. The CDR3 consists of 14 residues. CDR3: CASSRGTVSYEQYF. In DNA form, the CDR3 reads TGTGCCAGCAGCCGGGGGACAGTTTCCTACGAGCAGTACTTC.

DNA of the CDR3: TGTGCCAGCAGTGAAGCAGTAGGGAGGGGTCATAACTATGGCTACACCTTC. Its translation is CASSEAVGRGHNYGYTF. The V and J genes are TRBV6-1 and TRBJ1-2, with a weak D call TRBD1 (5 bases). The CDR3 consists of 17 residues. V lost 0 bases and J lost 1, with 15 bases in between. CDR1 is MNHNS and CDR2 is SASEGT in the germline V gene.

The table lists this clone with a few counts. V is TRBV6-5 and J is TRBJ1-5, with D hard to call. Trimming removed 4 bases from V and 3 bases from J, with 13 bases in between. The CDR3 sequence is 15 residues long. Germline CDR1 is MNHEY and CDR2 is SVGAGI. CDR3 coding DNA: TGTGCCAGCAGTTCTTTACGGGAACACAATCAGCCCCAGCATTTT. This translates into CASSSLREHNQPQHF.

This chain uses TRBV27 with TRBJ1-6; D is perhaps TRBD1 (5 bases). V lost 2 bases and J lost 9, with 14 bases in between. Germline CDR1 MNHEY, CDR2 SMNVEV (reference sequence). The CDR3 loop spans 15 amino acids. CDR3 DNA sequence: TGTGCCAGCAGTTTAGGATTAACAGGATCTTCACCCCTCCACTTT. It specifies CASSLGLTGSSPLHF.

V usage is TRBV18 and J usage is TRBJ2-5, with D possibly matching TRBD2 (5 bases). The CDR3 runs 16 residues. Per germline, CDR1 KGHSH and CDR2 LQKENI. V was trimmed by 5 bases and J by 3 bases, leaving 19 bases between them. CDR3 loop: CASSDALAGGKETQYF. The CDR3, as DNA: TGTGCCAGCTCAGACGCCCTAGCTGGAGGAAAAGAGACCCAGTACTTC.

Only a few counts were recorded for this clone. The chain combines TRBV7-2 with TRBJ2-7, with D possibly being TRBD2 (6 bases). Trimming stripped 1 base from V and 7 bases from J, with 14 bases between. The CDR3 has 14 residues. The germline V gene has CDR1 SGHTA and CDR2 FQGNSA. The CDR3 is CASSLEGGGYEQYF. CDR3 bases: TGTGCCAGCAGCTTAGAGGGAGGTGGTTATGAGCAGTACTTC.

The rearrangement uses TRBV18 and TRBJ2-5; D not resolved. Germline V CDR1 and CDR2: KGHSH, LQKENI. The V gene lost 5 bases and the J gene lost 1 base, with 8 bases spanning the gap. This CDR3 spans 13 amino acids. DNA for the CDR3: TGTGCCAGCTCAAGAGTCCTCCAAGAGACCCAGTACTTC. Its translation is CASSRVLQETQYF.

The chain uses TRBV19 and TRBJ2-1; D not certain. The CDR3 covers 13 residues. CDR1 LNHDA and CDR2 SQIVND come from the germline V gene (reference sequence). Trimming shortened V by 4 bases and J by 7 bases, and 11 bases separated the two germline ends. The CDR3 DNA sequence: TGTGCCAGTAGTAACGGCCCGAGGAATGAGCAGTTCTTC. It is translated as CASSNGPRNEQFF.

Comment on this clone: A junction boundary mismatches the germline segment, possibly from a read error. The chain recombines TRBV7-3 with TRBJ2-3, with D possibly TRBD1 on 6 matching bases. This CDR3 spans 16 amino acids. Germline V gives CDR1 SGHTA, CDR2 FQGTGA. The CDR3 loop is CSSSLLQGMRTDTQYF. CDR3 DNA: TGTTCCAGCAGCTTATTGCAGGGGATGCGCACAGATACGCAGTATTTT.

The rearrangement links TRBV29-1 to TRBJ1-2; 12 positions match TRBD1. CDR3 size: 15 residues. V lost 8 bases, J lost 3 bases, and 10 bases stayed unmatched. Looked up from germline, CDR1 is SQVTM and CDR2 is ANQGSEA. This CDR3 reads CSTDLGQGADYGYTF. CDR3 sequence (DNA): TGCAGCACCGACCTGGGACAGGGGGCCGACTATGGCTACACCTTC.

In this sample, this clone turned up once. This chain connects TRBV7-9 to TRBJ1-5, with 7 positions matching TRBD1. The CDR3 sequence is 17 residues long. Germline-derived CDR1 and CDR2 are SEHNR and FQNEAQ (reference sequence). V was clipped by 1 base and J by 7 bases; unmatched bases: 13. The CDR3 spells CASSLEKGGVIIQPQHF. The CDR3 nucleotides are TGTGCCAGCAGCTTAGAAAAAGGGGGCGTAATAATACAGCCCCAGCATTTT.

The chain carries TRBV11-2 and TRBJ1-1; maybe TRBD1 (5 bases). Per germline, CDR1 SGHAT and CDR2 FQNNGV. The length of the CDR3 is 15 residues. Trimming took 5 bases from V and 4 from J, leaving 17 bases between them. This CDR3 is CASSPWGGLATEAFF. The CDR3, as DNA: TGTGCCAGCAGCCCCTGGGGGGGGTTGGCCACTGAAGCTTTCTTT.

The rearrangement uses TRBV12-1 and TRBJ2-7; TRBD2, as called in the table, went unchecked against the DNA. TRBV12-1 is an annotated pseudogene. The CDR3 consists of 11 residues. The CDR3 bases are TGTGCCATTCAATATGAGTACGAGCAGTACTTC. Its protein is CAIQYEYEQYF.

With respect to this clone: The sample contains more than one DNA sequence encoding this CDR3. DNA for the CDR3: TGTGCCAGCAGTCTCACAGGGGGCAATCAGCCCCAGCATTTT. Residues: CASSLTGGNQPQHF. This sequence joins TRBV2 and TRBJ1-5, with TRBD1 identical over 7 bases. Unmatched junction bases numbered 3, after V lost 5 bases and J lost 2 bases. Germline assignment: CDR1 SNHLY and CDR2 FYNNEI. The CDR3 contains 14 residues.